This TCR beta chain emerged from a study of blood T cell repertoires in COVID-19. Sequencing was performed with immunoSEQ multiplex PCR; in TCRdb, only in-frame clones are kept and a portion is missing. The sample lists hundreds of thousands of clones, around 92% occurring once. This CDR3 is built from 15 residues. V was clipped by 4 bases and J by 2 bases; unmatched bases: 4. The germline gives CDR1 SGDLS, CDR2 YYNGEE. Recruitment covered 25 or so US areas and drew participants whose ages spanned roughly 18 to 100 years. Participant-given clinical history determined each cohort assignment. The chain links TRBV9 to TRBJ2-3, with 10 bases matching TRBD2. Sequenced input: PBMCs or T cells enriched from blood (not recorded which). This clonotype originated in a woman between 25 and 40 years old who had recovered from COVID-19. Written as DNA, the CDR3 is TGTGCCAGCAGCCGAGGACTAGCGGACACAGATACGCAGTATTTT. This gives the protein CASSRGLADTDTQYF.